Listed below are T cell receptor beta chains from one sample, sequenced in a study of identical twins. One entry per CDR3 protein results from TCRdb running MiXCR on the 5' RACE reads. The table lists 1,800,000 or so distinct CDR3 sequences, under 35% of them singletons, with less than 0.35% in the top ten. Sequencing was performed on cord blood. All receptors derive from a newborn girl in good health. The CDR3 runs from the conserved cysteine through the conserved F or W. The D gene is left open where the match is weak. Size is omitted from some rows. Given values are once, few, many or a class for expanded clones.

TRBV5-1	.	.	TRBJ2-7	TGCGCCAGCAGCTTGGCCGGGACGCCGGCCTACAATGAGCAGTACTTC	CASSLAGTPAYNEQYF
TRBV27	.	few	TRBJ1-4	TGTGCCAGCAGTCTCCACAGGGTTGGGGCAACTAATGAAAAACTGTTTTTT	CASSLHRVGATNEKLFF
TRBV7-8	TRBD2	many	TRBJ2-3	TGTGCCAGCAGCAAACGACTAGCGGGAGGGACAGATACGCAGTATTTT	CASSKRLAGGTDTQYF
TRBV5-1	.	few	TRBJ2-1	TGCGCCAGCAGCTTTACAGGGCAGGGCCTCTCCTACAATGAGCAGTTCTTC	CASSFTGQGLSYNEQFF
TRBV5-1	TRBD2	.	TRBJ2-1	TGCGCCAGCAGCTTGGCGCGGGGGGGCTACAGAAATGAGCAGTTCTTC	CASSLARGGYRNEQFF
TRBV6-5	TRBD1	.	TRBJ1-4	TGTGCCAGTAGCTATTACAGGGGCCAAGAAAAACTGTTTTTT	CASSYYRGQEKLFF
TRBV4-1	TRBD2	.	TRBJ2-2	TGCGCCAGCAGCCAACTAGCGGGGGGGCTCGTCGGGGAGCTGTTTTTT	CASSQLAGGLVGELFF
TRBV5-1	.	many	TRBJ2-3	TGCGCCAGCAGCCCTAGCCTGACAGATACGCAGTATTTT	CASSPSLTDTQYF
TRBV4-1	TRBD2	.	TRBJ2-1	TGCGCCAGCAGCCAACTAGCGGGAGGGTTTAATGAGCAGTTCTTC	CASSQLAGGFNEQFF
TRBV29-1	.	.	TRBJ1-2	TGCAGCGTTGAGGCCTTGGCGGGTGGCTACACCTTC	CSVEALAGGYTF
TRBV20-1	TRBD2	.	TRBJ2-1	TGCAGTGCTAGAGATACTAGCGGGGTGAATGAGCAGTTCTTC	CSARDTSGVNEQFF
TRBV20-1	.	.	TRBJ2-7	TGCAGTGCTAGAGATCAAGGGACGGAGCAGTACTTC	CSARDQGTEQYF
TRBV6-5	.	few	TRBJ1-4	TGTGCCAGCAGTTATGGGGGTGGGGGTGAAAAACTGTTTTTT	CASSYGGGGEKLFF
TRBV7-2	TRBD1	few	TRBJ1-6	TGTGCCAGCAGCTTCCGACAGGGGGCCAATTCACCCCTCCACTTT	CASSFRQGANSPLHF
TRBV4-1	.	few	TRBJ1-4	TGCGCCAGCAGCCAAGTTACGACTAATGAAAAACTGTTTTTT	CASSQVTTNEKLFF
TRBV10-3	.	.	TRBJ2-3	TGTGCCATCAGTGAGAATGTGGGGGGGCCGGGGTTGGATACGCAGTATTTT	CAISENVGGPGLDTQYF
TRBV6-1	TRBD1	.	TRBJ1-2	TGTGCCAGCAGTGAAGGTTCAGGGGGAGGTTATGGCTACACCTTC	CASSEGSGGGYGYTF
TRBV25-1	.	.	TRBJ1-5	TGTGCCAGCAGTGACGGCGTGGGAACCCCGAATCAGCCCCAGCATTTT	CASSDGVGTPNQPQHF
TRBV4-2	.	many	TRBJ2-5	TGTGCCAGCAGCCAAGATGTAGGAGACCAAGAGACCCAGTACTTC	CASSQDVGDQETQYF
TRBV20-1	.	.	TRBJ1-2	TGCAGTGCTAGCCCTCGGGGGGAAGGCTATGGCTACACCTTC	CSASPRGEGYGYTF
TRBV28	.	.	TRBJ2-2	TGTGCCAGCAGTTACCAAACCACCGGGGAGCTGTTTTTT	CASSYQTTGELFF
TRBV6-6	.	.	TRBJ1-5	TGTGCCAGCAGTTATTCCGTCAATCAGCCCCAGCATTTT	CASSYSVNQPQHF
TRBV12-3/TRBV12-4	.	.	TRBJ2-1	TGTGCCAGCGGGGGGAGACATGAGCAGTTCTTC	CASGGRHEQFF
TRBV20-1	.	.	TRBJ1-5	TGCAGTGCTAGTCGGGGGACCGCTTATAGCAATCAGCCCCAGCATTTT	CSASRGTAYSNQPQHF
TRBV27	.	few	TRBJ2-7	TGTGCCAGCAGTCCCAAACCAAGCTACAATGAGCAGTACTTC	CASSPKPSYNEQYF
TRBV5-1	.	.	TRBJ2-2	TGCGCCAGCAAGGTAACCGGGTCACTGAACACCGGGGAGCTGTTTTTT	CASKVTGSLNTGELFF
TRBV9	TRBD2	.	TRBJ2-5	TGTGCCAGCAGCGTAGGAGAGCGGGAGGTTCAGTACTTC	CASSVGEREVQYF
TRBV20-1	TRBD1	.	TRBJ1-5	TGCAGTGCTAGCCGACCGGGACAGGGCAATCAGCCCCAGCATTTT	CSASRPGQGNQPQHF